This T cell receptor (beta chain) derives from a study of T cells after yellow fever vaccination. Findings and caveats of the study: Booster sampling recovered most clones from primary vaccination (about 97% CD4, around 90% CD8).

The germline gives CDR1 LGHNA, CDR2 YSLEER. The CDR3 totals 16 residues. The ends lost 2 bases at V and 1 base at J; junction bases unmatched: 3. This clonotype was seen a few times. The antigen is unknown. TCRdb called the 5' RACE reads again in MiXCR, with one record for every CDR3 protein. This table holds fewer than 400,000 distinct CDR3 sequences, about 10% found once. The chain joins TRBV4-3 to TRBJ2-2, with 8 bases matching TRBD2. The sequencing here drew on CD4+ T cells sorted from PBMCs, taken 45 days after the yellow fever booster vaccination. The clonotype originates from a man aged 18-30 years who received the YFV17D yellow fever vaccine. For the CDR3, the DNA is TGCGCCAGCAGCCAATTCAGCGGGGGGAACACCGGGGAGCTGTTTTTT. This gives the protein CASSQFSGGNTGELFF.